This T cell receptor beta chain was captured by sequencing in a study of T cell responses to AZD1222 COVID-19 vaccine. Notes on the study in general: A reported finding is that nearly half of spike-specific TCRs target unmutated variant regions.

There are 19 residues in the CDR3. Sequenced by immunoSEQ multiplex PCR; TCRdb stores in-frame clones only, minus some. This table holds around 72,000 clones, about nine tenths found once. Comment on this clone: Its cognate antigen is unknown.

Sequences were derived from peripheral blood, sampled on day 0 of AZD1222 vaccination. The TCR was taken from an adult in good health. The rearrangement joins TRBV21-1 to TRBJ2-6; TRBD1 is the table's D call and was not checked against the DNA. TRBV21-1 corresponds to a pseudogene. The CDR3 bases are TGTGCCAGCACCTTTTGGACGCCACAGGGGGCTTCTGGGGCCAACGTCCTGACTTTC. It specifies CASTFWTPQGASGANVLTF.